This TCR beta chain was profiled in a study of vaccination effects on CD4 cells after COVID-19. About the research overall: In the ViraFEST assay, antigen-specific CD4+ clonotypes were identified by expansion after peptide-pool stimulation. Samples gathered post-vaccine arrived a median of 72 days past the second dose.

Turning to this clone: Its antigen is not known.

The CDR3 runs to 14 residues. Germline V lookup: CDR1 SGHRS, CDR2 YFSETQ. The V segment lost 1 base and the J segment 8 bases; nucleotides outside the gene matches: 6. Following culture for around 10 days, CD4+ T cells were isolated. The person had a PCR-confirmed SARS-CoV-2 infection during March to December 2020. As their vaccination, participants received two doses of either BNT162b2 or mRNA-1273. Repertoires were generated with immunoSEQ multiplex PCR, while TCRdb's copy carries only in-frame clones and drops some. The sample shows 40,000 to 55,000 clones, around 76% of them seen only once. Study findings and constraints: By a late point after vaccination, infection- and vaccine-induced clones had shrunk markedly through clonal contraction. Convalescents' post-vaccination spike-reactive clones were chiefly new, vaccine-induced ones.

This specimen consisted of CD4+ T cells from PBMCs cultured without peptide, obtained after COVID-19 vaccination. The chain recombines TRBV5-1 with TRBJ1-3; 7 nucleotides match TRBD1. The receptor was isolated from a human donor who had a prior SARS-CoV-2 infection. The CDR3 DNA follows: TGCGCCAGCAGCTTGACAGGGGATGGGGACACCATATATTTT. The encoded protein is CASSLTGDGDTIYF.